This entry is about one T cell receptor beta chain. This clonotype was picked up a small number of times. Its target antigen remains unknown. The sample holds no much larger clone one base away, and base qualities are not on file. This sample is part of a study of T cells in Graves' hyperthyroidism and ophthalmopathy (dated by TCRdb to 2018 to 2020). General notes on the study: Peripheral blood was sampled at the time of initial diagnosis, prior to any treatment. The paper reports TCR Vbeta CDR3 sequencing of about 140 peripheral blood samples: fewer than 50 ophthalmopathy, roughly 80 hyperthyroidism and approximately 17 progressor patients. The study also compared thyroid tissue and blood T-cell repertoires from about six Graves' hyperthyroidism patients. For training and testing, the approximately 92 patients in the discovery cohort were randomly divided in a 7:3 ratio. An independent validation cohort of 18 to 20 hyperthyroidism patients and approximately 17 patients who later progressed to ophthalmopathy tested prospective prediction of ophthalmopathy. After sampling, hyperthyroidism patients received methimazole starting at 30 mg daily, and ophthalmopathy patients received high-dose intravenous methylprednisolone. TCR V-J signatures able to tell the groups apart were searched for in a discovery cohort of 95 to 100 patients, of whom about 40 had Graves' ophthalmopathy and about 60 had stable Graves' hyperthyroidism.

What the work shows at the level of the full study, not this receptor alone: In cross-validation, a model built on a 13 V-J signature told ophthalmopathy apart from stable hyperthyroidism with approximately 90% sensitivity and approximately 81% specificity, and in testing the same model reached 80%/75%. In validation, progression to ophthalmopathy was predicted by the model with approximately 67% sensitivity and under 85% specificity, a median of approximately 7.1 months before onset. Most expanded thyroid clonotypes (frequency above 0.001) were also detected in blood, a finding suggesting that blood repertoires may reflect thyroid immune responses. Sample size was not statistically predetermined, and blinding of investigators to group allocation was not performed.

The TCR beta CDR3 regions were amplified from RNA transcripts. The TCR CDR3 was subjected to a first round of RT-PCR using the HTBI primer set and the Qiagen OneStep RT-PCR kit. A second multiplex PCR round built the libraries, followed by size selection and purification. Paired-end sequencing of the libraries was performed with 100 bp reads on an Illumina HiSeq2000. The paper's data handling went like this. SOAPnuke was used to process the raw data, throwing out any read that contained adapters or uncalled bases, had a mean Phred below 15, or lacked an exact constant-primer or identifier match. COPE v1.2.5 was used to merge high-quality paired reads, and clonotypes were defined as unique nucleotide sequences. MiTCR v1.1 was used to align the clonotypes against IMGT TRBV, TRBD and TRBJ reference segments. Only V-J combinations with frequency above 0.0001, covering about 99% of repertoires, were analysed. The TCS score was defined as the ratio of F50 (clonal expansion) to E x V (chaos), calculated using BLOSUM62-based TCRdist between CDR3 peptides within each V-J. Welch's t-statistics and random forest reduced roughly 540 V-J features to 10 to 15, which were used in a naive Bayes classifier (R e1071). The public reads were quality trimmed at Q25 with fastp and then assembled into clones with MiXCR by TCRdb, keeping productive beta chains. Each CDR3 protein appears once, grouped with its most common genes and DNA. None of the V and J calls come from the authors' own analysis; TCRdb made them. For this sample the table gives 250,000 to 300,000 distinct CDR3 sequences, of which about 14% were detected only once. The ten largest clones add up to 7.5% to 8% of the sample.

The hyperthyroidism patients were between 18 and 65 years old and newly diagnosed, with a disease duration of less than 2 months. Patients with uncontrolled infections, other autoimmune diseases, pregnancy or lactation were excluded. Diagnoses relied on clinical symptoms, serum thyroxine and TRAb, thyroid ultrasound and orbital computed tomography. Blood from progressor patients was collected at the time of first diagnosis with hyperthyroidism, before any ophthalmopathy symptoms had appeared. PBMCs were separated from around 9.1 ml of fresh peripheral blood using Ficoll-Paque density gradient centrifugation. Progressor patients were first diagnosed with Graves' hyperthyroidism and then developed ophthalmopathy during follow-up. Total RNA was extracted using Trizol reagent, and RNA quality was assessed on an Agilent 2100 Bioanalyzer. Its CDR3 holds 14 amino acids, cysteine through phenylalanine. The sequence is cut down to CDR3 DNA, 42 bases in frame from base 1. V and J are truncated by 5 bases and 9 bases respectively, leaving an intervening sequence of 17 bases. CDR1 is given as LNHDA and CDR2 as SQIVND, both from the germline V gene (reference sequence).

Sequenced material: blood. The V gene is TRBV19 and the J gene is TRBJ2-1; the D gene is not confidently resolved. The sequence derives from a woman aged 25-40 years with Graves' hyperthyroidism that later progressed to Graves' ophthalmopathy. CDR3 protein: CASSYEAYNGEQFF. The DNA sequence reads TGTGCCAGTAGTTATGAGGCCTATAATGGTGAGCAGTTCTTC. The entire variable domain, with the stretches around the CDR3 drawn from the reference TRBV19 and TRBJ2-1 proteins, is DGGITQSPKYLFRKEGQNVTLSCEQNLNHDAMYWYRQDPGQGLRLIYYSQIVNDFQKGDIAEGYSVSREKKESFPLTVTSAQKNPTAFYLCASSYEAYNGEQFFGPGTRLTVL.